This T cell receptor beta chain was recorded in a study of T-cell memory formation after mild COVID-19. Each CDR3 protein gets one entry after TCRdb re-called the 5' RACE reads with MiXCR. The data contain roughly 310,000 distinct CDR3 sequences, approximately 15% of them singletons. Trimming took off 0 bases at V and 2 bases at J, with 8 bases between the two ends. Germline V gene data show CDR1 as MNHEY and CDR2 as SVGAGI. CDR3 length: 14 residues. This clonotype was seen a few times. The clonotype was recovered from a young man who had mild COVID-19 (a few samples of this study predate the infection). Cell type and time point are not known. The sample was PBMCs or a T cell subset sorted from them (not recorded which). The chain couples TRBV6-5 to TRBJ2-7; D not resolved. CDR3 bases: TGTGCCAGCAGTTACTCACGGGTCACCTACGAGCAGTACTTC. Protein product: CASSYSRVTYEQYF.